A selection of T cell receptor beta chains follows, all from one sample in a study of a mutant IDH1 vaccine in newly diagnosed glioma. The method was immunoSEQ multiplex PCR; TCRdb's version includes in-frame clones alone and lacks a portion of them. In the table there are around 100,000 clones, about 90% of which are singletons. For these receptors, no antigen is known. Sample: PBMCs, taken from a glioma patient whose treatment included an IDH1 peptide vaccine. The origin of the receptors is a woman in her forties or fifties with glioma. Each CDR3 is given with its conserved first and last residue. D genes are given only for firm matches. Some rows mark clone size as missing; the rest say once, few, many or name a class of expanded clone.

v_gene	j_gene	abundance	d_gene	CDR3aa	CDR3nt
TRBV9	TRBJ2-1	NA	TRBD1	CASSHGTGYNEQFF	TGTGCCAGCAGCCATGGGACAGGGTACAATGAGCAGTTCTTC
TRBV30	TRBJ2-5	NA	NA	CASPTGPGETQYF	TGTGCCTCTCCTACGGGCCCGGGAGAGACCCAGTACTTC
TRBV5-6	TRBJ2-2	NA	NA	CASSLSLSGELFF	TGTGCCAGCAGCTTGTCGCTAAGCGGGGAGCTGTTTTTT
TRBV5-1	TRBJ1-1	NA	NA	CASSAQVNTEAFF	TGCGCCAGCAGCGCCCAGGTGAACACTGAAGCTTTCTTT
TRBV5-6	TRBJ2-5	NA	NA	CASSELHTETQYF	TGTGCCAGCAGCGAACTACATACGGAGACCCAGTACTTC
TRBV9	TRBJ2-6	NA	NA	CASSSPAGLTAGANVLTF	TGTGCCAGCAGCTCCCCGGCGGGCCTAACAGCTGGGGCCAACGTCCTGACTTTC
TRBV4-1	TRBJ2-1	NA	TRBD2	CASSQDRLAGVEEQFF	TGCGCCAGCAGCCAAGATCGACTAGCGGGAGTGGAGGAGCAGTTCTTC
TRBV19	TRBJ2-2	once	TRBD2	CASSIRTSGRRKTGELFF	TGTGCCAGTAGTATTCGGACTAGCGGGAGACGGAAGACCGGGGAGCTGTTTTTT
TRBV7-8	TRBJ1-1	NA	NA	CATLQDWDTEAFF	TGTGCCACCCTCCAAGATTGGGACACTGAAGCTTTCTTT
TRBV12-5	TRBJ2-5	NA	TRBD1	CASGLAGTGVEYF	TGTGCTAGTGGTTTGGCCGGGACAGGGGTCGAGTACTTC
TRBV11-1	TRBJ2-1	once	TRBD2	CASSLIAGGRPNEQFF	TGTGCCAGCAGCTTGATAGCGGGAGGTCGTCCTAATGAGCAGTTCTTC
TRBV4-1	TRBJ2-5	NA	TRBD2	CASSQVGLARQETQYF	TGCGCCAGCAGCCAGGTCGGACTAGCTCGGCAAGAGACCCAGTACTTC
TRBV28	TRBJ2-3	NA	TRBD2	CASRKPGGTDTQYF	TGTGCCAGCAGAAAACCGGGAGGGACAGATACGCAGTATTTT
TRBV19	TRBJ2-7	NA	NA	CASSIDWEAFEQYF	TGTGCCAGTAGTATAGACTGGGAGGCTTTTGAGCAGTACTTC
TRBV10-3	TRBJ2-1	few	NA	CAISESLGGHWVHNEQFF	TGTGCCATCAGTGAGTCGCTTGGCGGTCACTGGGTGCACAATGAGCAGTTCTTC
TRBV5-6	TRBJ1-5	NA	NA	CASSFWVSNQPQHF	TGTGCCAGCAGCTTTTGGGTCAGCAATCAGCCCCAGCATTTT
TRBV18	TRBJ2-3	NA	NA	CASSPLQARTDTQYF	TGTGCCAGCTCACCTTTACAGGCCCGCACAGATACGCAGTATTTT
TRBV19	TRBJ2-7	NA	NA	CASSTYTTGEQYF	TGTGCCAGTAGTACATACACGACCGGGGAGCAGTACTTC
TRBV30	TRBJ1-3	few	NA	CAWSVGGPGNTIYF	TGTGCCTGGAGTGTAGGGGGGCCTGGAAACACCATATATTTT
TRBV15	TRBJ1-4	NA	NA	CATSSRGPATNEKLFF	TGTGCCACCAGCAGTAGGGGACCGGCAACTAATGAAAAACTGTTTTTT
TRBV11-2	TRBJ2-1	NA	NA	CASSPNAAGRNEQFF	TGTGCCAGCAGTCCCAATGCGGCGGGACGCAATGAGCAGTTCTTC
TRBV28	TRBJ1-1	NA	NA	CASSLYGGEAFF	TGTGCCAGCAGTTTATACGGGGGGGAAGCTTTCTTT
TRBV7-9	TRBJ2-7	NA	NA	CASSLQGPIYEQYF	TGTGCCAGCAGCCTCCAGGGTCCTATCTACGAGCAGTACTTC
TRBV7-9	TRBJ2-1	once	NA	CASAKGDPYNEQFF	TGTGCCAGCGCTAAGGGGGACCCCTACAATGAGCAGTTCTTC
TRBV29-1	TRBJ1-5	NA	NA	CSARTAWHTGNQPQHF	TGCAGCGCCAGAACCGCGTGGCATACGGGCAATCAGCCCCAGCATTTT
TRBV10-2	TRBJ2-7	few	NA	CASSDWTVSYEQYF	TGCGCCAGCAGTGACTGGACAGTTTCCTACGAGCAGTACTTC
TRBV10-3	TRBJ1-5	NA	TRBD1	CAISAQGAGSNQPQHF	TGTGCCATCAGTGCGCAGGGGGCTGGGAGCAATCAGCCCCAGCATTTT
TRBV28	TRBJ1-5	once	NA	CASTGGQSATWAQHF	TGTGCCAGCACCGGGGGGCAGTCGGCCACCTGGGCCCAGCATTTT
TRBV6-5	TRBJ1-5	NA	TRBD1	CASSQQGGSQPQHF	TGTGCCAGCAGTCAACAGGGGGGGAGTCAGCCCCAGCATTTT
TRBV6-1	TRBJ2-5	NA	NA	CASRKTSSSETQYF	TGTGCCAGCAGGAAGACTAGTTCCTCGGAGACCCAGTACTTC
TRBV18	TRBJ2-7	NA	NA	CASSRWQASSYEQYF	TGTGCCAGCTCACGGTGGCAAGCCTCATCATACGAGCAGTACTTC
TRBV10-3	TRBJ2-7	NA	NA	CAISGVTGYEQYF	TGTGCCATCAGTGGCGTGACCGGGTACGAGCAGTACTTC
TRBV11-2	TRBJ2-1	NA	TRBD1	CASSLGFGQGYNEQFF	TGTGCCAGCAGCTTAGGTTTCGGACAGGGCTACAATGAGCAGTTCTTC
TRBV5-1	TRBJ2-5	NA	TRBD2	CASSLAGGETQYF	TGCGCCAGCAGCTTGGCGGGGGGAGAGACCCAGTACTTC
TRBV7-3	TRBJ2-7	NA	TRBD2	CASSLTGLAGEEQYF	TGTGCCAGCAGCTTAACCGGACTAGCGGGCGAAGAGCAGTACTTC
TRBV28	TRBJ2-7	NA	TRBD1	CASSSTPGQPEGYEQYF	TGTGCCAGCAGTTCTACTCCGGGACAGCCCGAGGGCTACGAGCAGTACTTC
TRBV28	TRBJ2-5	NA	TRBD2	CASSPSRAGEETQYF	TGTGCCAGCAGTCCCTCTCGAGCGGGAGAGGAGACCCAGTACTTC
TRBV7-9	TRBJ2-2	NA	NA	CASSPRRGAGTGELFF	TGTGCCAGCAGCCCTCGGAGGGGGGCAGGCACCGGGGAGCTGTTTTTT